This entry concerns a single TCR beta chain. The antigen is undetermined. The CD4+ fraction was divided into a CD45RA+ naive subset and a CD45RA-negative memory subset. This sample is drawn from a study of shared clonotypes between healthy human individuals. Study-level results: Some naive CD4 clonotypes, around 4.7%, turned up in common across a handful of donors.

This CDR3 spans 16 amino acids. Germline trimming cut 4 bases from V and 5 bases from J; bases unmatched to any gene: 13. In germline, CDR1 is MNHNS, CDR2 SASEGT. Deep level was the assay's run setting. Produced via immunoSEQ multiplex PCR; TCRdb's table is partial and in-frame only. This table has 950,000 to 1,300,000 clones, about 75% appearing once. Sequenced input: memory CD4+ T cells sorted from blood. Described subset: CD45RA-negative fraction. This chain links TRBV6-1 with TRBJ1-1; 7 bases are shared with TRBD1. This TCR was sampled from a man aged 18 to 35 in good health. The CDR3 bases are TGTGCCAGCAGTGCCCGAAAGGGGCAGGGGGGTACTGAAGCTTTCTTT. This gives the protein CASSARKGQGGTEAFF.